This T cell receptor beta chain derives from a study of low-dose radiotherapy and immunotherapy resistance in tumors. The CDR3 has 17 residues. Deletions cut 5 bases from V and 2 bases from J, with 20 bases between. Per germline, CDR1 KGHDR and CDR2 SFDVKD. This clonotype was seen many times. Time point meaning: after trial treatment. Stated treatment: LDRT plus nivolumab, ipilimumab, low-dose cyclophosphamide and aspirin (RACIN trial). cDNA synthesis used a TRAV/TRBV-specific primer set for both chains. TCR amplification used around 19 PCR cycles, a constant-region primer and a V-primer adapter. TCRdb reprocessed the reads via MiXCR and lists one record per CDR3 protein. The sample shows tens of thousands of distinct CDR3 sequences, roughly 19% of them seen only once.

The sequence was collected from a female donor with ovarian cancer. The sample here was PBMCs, taken after low-dose radiotherapy plus immunotherapy. The rearrangement links TRBV24-1 to TRBJ1-1, with D hard to call. The CDR3 region is CATSVVRIFWPNTEAFF. CDR3 nucleotide sequence: TGTGCCACCAGTGTAGTACGGATTTTCTGGCCCAACACTGAAGCTTTCTTT.